The 5 T cell receptor beta chains given below trace back to one sample, sequenced in a study of blood T cell repertoires in COVID-19. This table comes from immunoSEQ multiplex PCR, and its TCRdb copy is limited to in-frame clones, with some not included. The profile shows 120,000 to 150,000 clones, about 87% of them singletons. The sequencing input was peripheral blood. These receptors all come from a man aged 80 or over with acute or convalescent COVID-19.

The chain joins TRBV6-5 to TRBJ2-7; 10 nucleotides match TRBD1. CDR3 length: 13 residues. After removal of 5 bases from V and 9 bases from J, the junction contained 7 bases not matched to a gene. From germline, CDR1 is MNHEY and CDR2 SVGAGI. The CDR3 spells CASSTGQGVGQYF. CDR3 bases: TGTGCCAGCAGTACAGGACAGGGGGTGGGGCAGTACTTC.

The chain joins TRBV10-3 to TRBJ2-7, with D possibly matching TRBD1 (6 bases). The CDR3 loop spans 16 amino acids. Germline V gene sequence: CDR1 ENHRY, CDR2 SYGVKD. With 3 bases removed from V and 2 bases from J, the gap between germline ends came to 17 bases. CDR3 sequence (DNA): TGTGCCATCAGTGATCCCACGACAGGAAAAACCTACGAGCAGTACTTC. Translated, it gives CAISDPTTGKTYEQYF.

This chain links TRBV10-3 with TRBJ2-7; the D gene is possibly TRBD1 (5 bases). V dropped 2 bases and J dropped 3 bases, with 8 bases sitting between them. Germline-derived CDR1 and CDR2 are ENHRY and SYGVKD. The CDR3 runs to 13 residues. In nucleotides, the CDR3 is TGTGCCATCAGTGAGGGACAAATCTACGAGCAGTACTTC. The encoded protein is CAISEGQIYEQYF.

The V gene is TRBV29-1, the J gene TRBJ1-1; TRBD1 is a possible D gene (6 bases). The CDR3 runs 14 residues. From germline, CDR1 is SQVTM and CDR2 ANQGSEA. V was clipped by 3 bases and J by 0 bases, with 11 bases between them. This CDR3 is CSVDLNRVNTEAFF. CDR3 bases: TGCAGCGTTGATCTCAACAGGGTGAACACTGAAGCTTTCTTT.

J is TRBJ2-7 and V is TRBV5-1; 7 nucleotides line up with TRBD1. CDR1 is SGHRS, CDR2 YFSETQ, per germline. V lost 4 bases and J lost 2; bases outside the gene matches: 3. CDR3 length: 13 residues. CDR3 sequence reads: CASSQGQTYEQYF. In DNA, the CDR3 is TGCGCCAGCAGCCAGGGACAGACCTACGAGCAGTACTTC.